This record concerns one T cell receptor beta chain sequence. This record comes from a study of blood T cell repertoires in COVID-19. Overall study: PBMCs, B-cell-depleted T cells, or T cells were the source of the cDNA or gDNA that made up the material.

The CDR3 has 13 residues. Trimming took off 4 bases at V and 2 bases at J, with 8 bases between the two ends. Per the germline V gene, CDR1 is KGHSH and CDR2 is LQKENI. Original handling: Reference gene primer amplification gave nucleated cell count estimates. The protocol was immunoSEQ multiplex PCR, while the TCRdb copy is restricted to in-frame clones and leaves out a portion. The DNA was the basis for D and trimming; V, J and clone size are from that table. The sample shows 200,000 to 250,000 clones, roughly 79% of them seen only once. The source material was PBMCs or T cells enriched from blood (not recorded which). The origin of this receptor is a man aged 40-49 years who had recovered from COVID-19. The chain links TRBV18 to TRBJ2-5; the D gene is possibly TRBD2 (5 bases). CDR3 sequence (DNA): TGTGCCAGCTCACGGGGAGTTCAAGAGACCCAGTACTTC. This encodes CASSRGVQETQYF.